What follows describes a single T cell receptor (beta chain). Its binding antigen is unknown. Base qualities are not provided; no much larger clone lies one nucleotide away. Its CDR3 holds 17 amino acids, cysteine through phenylalanine. The CDR3 DNA has 51 bases and is translated from base 1. This record comes from a study of blood T cell repertoires in COVID-19 (dated by TCRdb to the early 2020s). With respect to the entire study: Collaborator samples came from the United States, Italy and Spain and covered acute and convalescent phases of COVID-19. The prospective study material was composed of cDNA or gDNA derived from T cells, B-cell-depleted T cells, or PBMCs. Subjects who had been exposed to COVID-19, were actively infected with it, or had recovered from it provided the deeply sampled blood TCRbeta repertoires that made up the dataset. The repertoires were made available in a free public database intended to serve as a resource for research on the immune response to SARS-CoV-2. Samples came from the ongoing ImmuneRACE study (first 160 participants) plus 1,254 subjects from 6 global collaborators. Nearly every sample came with metadata listing a de-identified subject ID, COVID-19 status, age in years and sex. Where available, HLA class I and class II types were obtained from metadata supplied by the sample provider rather than from assay-based typing.

TCRbeta CDR3 regions were amplified from genomic DNA by means of the immunoSEQ Assay, a bias-controlled multiplex PCR. In the original analysis: Within the assay, amplification of reference gene primers was used to estimate how many nucleated cells each sample contained. Sequence reads were collapsed and filtered to measure the absolute abundance of every unique TCRbeta CDR3 rearrangement. For each sample, productive Simpson clonality was calculated as the square root of Simpson's diversity index over productive rearrangements. The source is immuneACCESS, and TCRdb retained only in-frame sequences with V and J called. Part of the clones is not carried over; for the studies checked, unresolved V genes explain less than half of this, and the remainder is unexplained. The DNA was the basis for D and trimming; V, J and clone size are from that table. The sample records approximately 210,000 clones, around 90% of which are singletons. The leading ten clones occupy roughly 14% of the sample.

Participants in the prospective study were aged roughly 18 to 95 years, lived in 20 to 30 United States geographic areas, and enrolled through a virtual design. In the prospective study, participants were assigned to cohorts based on the clinical history participants reported in a screening survey and a study questionnaire. In the prospective study, mobile phlebotomists collected whole blood, serum and a nasopharyngeal or oropharyngeal swab from each participant. Participants in the prospective study had the option to provide additional blood draws and questionnaires over a roughly 2-month period. Blood samples from the prospective study were shipped frozen or at room temperature prior to DNA extraction. The research as a whole found: The amount of clinical and demographic metadata varied by source and participant and was provided uncurated.

The source material was PBMCs or T cells enriched from blood (not recorded which). The receptor was derived from a woman in her 50s with acute COVID-19. The chain was built from TRBV12-2 and TRBJ1-5. TRBV12-2 is designated a pseudogene. The CDR3 protein: CASRFPQRAVSNQPQHF. The DNA sequence reads TGTGCAAGTCGCTTCCCTCAGCGGGCAGTTAGCAATCAGCCCCAGCATTTT.